These 29 T cell receptor beta chains came from one sample sequenced in a study of T cell repertoires in aging, cancer and after chemotherapy. Multiplex touch-down PCR with TRB-A/B primers amplified rearranged V-D-J TRB sequences. From the multiplex PCR reads, TCRdb called clonotypes with MiXCR, one entry per CDR3 protein. This sample has more than 8,000 distinct CDR3 sequences, with approximately 30% found just once. TCR beta rearrangements were amplified from peripheral blood genomic DNA. Specimen: blood. The receptors were sampled from a human donor in good health.

The chain uses TRBV7-2 and TRBJ2-1; D perhaps matches TRBD1 (5 bases). CDR1 and CDR2 (germline): SGHTA, FQGNSA. There are 12 residues in the CDR3. V lost 3 bases to trimming and J lost 7 bases, with 7 bases between them. DNA of the CDR3: TGTGCCAGCAGCTTCAGGGAAAATGAGCAGTTCTTC. Translated, it gives CASSFRENEQFF.

V is TRBV14 and J is TRBJ2-1; 10 nucleotides agree with TRBD2. Germline CDR1 reads SGHDN; CDR2 reads FVKESK. CDR3 length: 15 amino acids. J was trimmed by 8 bases and V by 1 base; bases with no gene match: 5. DNA for the CDR3: TGTGCCAGCAGCCAAGGGGGGACTAGCGTCGATGAGCAGTTCTTC. This gives the protein CASSQGGTSVDEQFF. The variable domain in full, completed from reference TRBV14 and TRBJ2-1, reads EAGVTQFPSHSVIEKGQTVTLRCDPISGHDNLYWYRRVMGKEIKFLLHFVKESKQDESGMPNNRFLAERTGGTYSTLKVQPAELEDSGVYFCASSQGGTSVDEQFFGPGTRLTVL.

The chain is built from TRBV12-3 or TRBV12-4 and TRBJ2-1, with TRBD2 matching over 12 bases. Trimming at V came to 5 bases and at J to 6 bases, leaving 5 bases not matched to a gene. CDR3 length: 15 residues. The CDR3 region has the DNA TGTGCCAGCAGTCCCAGGGGACTAGCGGGCAATGAGCAGTTCTTC. It yields the protein CASSPRGLAGNEQFF.

This clonotype appeared a few times. The rearrangement links TRBV19 to TRBJ1-5; 7 nucleotides line up with TRBD1. CDR3 length: 15 residues. J was trimmed by 1 base and V by 7 bases; bases with no gene match: 7. CDR1 and CDR2 (germline): LNHDA, SQIVND (reference sequence). The CDR3 DNA sequence: TGTGCCAGTACCGTGACAGGGAGAAGCAATCAGCCCCAGCATTTT. Translation: CASTVTGRSNQPQHF. The whole variable domain, remainder taken from reference TRBV19 and TRBJ1-5, is DGGITQSPKYLFRKEGQNVTLSCEQNLNHDAMYWYRQDPGQGLRLIYYSQIVNDFQKGDIAEGYSVSREKKESFPLTVTSAQKNPTAFYLCASTVTGRSNQPQHFGDGTRLSIL.

The chain has TRBV11-2 and TRBJ1-2, with TRBD1 matching over 12 bases. J was trimmed by 5 bases and V by 5 bases; bases with no gene match: 9. CDR1 SGHAT and CDR2 FQNNGV come from the germline V gene. This CDR3 is built from 16 residues. In DNA form, the CDR3 reads TGTGCCAGCAGCCCCAGGGGGACAGGGGGCAGGTATGGCTACACCTTC. Protein product: CASSPRGTGGRYGYTF.

The J gene is TRBJ2-1, the V gene TRBV6-5; TRBD2 matches 7 bases. The V segment lost 2 bases and the J segment 3 bases; nucleotides outside the gene matches: 10. This CDR3 region has 17 residues. Germline CDR1 is MNHEY and CDR2 is SVGAGI. DNA of the CDR3: TGTGCCAGCAGTTACCGACCTCGGGGGGAAGGCTACAATGAGCAGTTCTTC. Protein sequence: CASSYRPRGEGYNEQFF.

The V call is TRBV20-1, the J call TRBJ2-2, with no clear D. Per the germline V gene, CDR1 is DFQATT and CDR2 is SNEGSKA (reference sequence). The CDR3 sequence is 16 residues long. Trimming cost V 6 bases and J 4 bases, with 21 bases left between them. The CDR3 region is CSARQSRPPVTGELFF. The DNA for the CDR3 is TGCAGTGCCAGGCAGAGTCGCCCTCCGGTCACCGGGGAGCTGTTTTTT.

The chain employs TRBV6-5 and TRBJ1-1; a weak D match, TRBD1 (5 bases). This CDR3 is built from 18 residues. Trimming took off 0 bases at V and 6 bases at J, with 23 bases between the two ends. Germline CDR1 and CDR2: MNHEY and SVGAGI. The CDR3 reads CASSYSIFGSDWGAEAFF. The CDR3 nucleotides read TGTGCCAGCAGTTACTCGATTTTTGGGTCGGACTGGGGCGCTGAAGCTTTCTTT.

The chain links TRBV6-5 to TRBJ2-5; no clear D gene. This CDR3 contains 15 residues. Trimming shortened V by 2 bases and J by 1 base, and 11 bases separated the two germline ends. Germline CDR1 is MNHEY and CDR2 is SVGAGI. CDR3 bases: TGTGCCAGCAGTTACGAGCGCGGCGGCCAAGAGACCCAGTACTTC. It is translated as CASSYERGGQETQYF.

The chain combines TRBV6-1 with TRBJ1-6; weak D call: TRBD1 (5 bases). V lost 1 base and J lost 4, with 8 bases in between. The CDR3 is 15 residues long. Germline CDR1 MNHNS, CDR2 SASEGT. This CDR3 is CASSEGQTYNSPLHF. As DNA, the CDR3 is TGTGCCAGCAGTGAAGGACAGACTTATAATTCACCCCTCCACTTT.

The chain employs TRBV4-1 and TRBJ1-3; possibly TRBD1 for D (5 bases). CDR1 MGHRA and CDR2 YSYEKL come from the germline V gene. The CDR3 consists of 15 residues. Trimming left V 4 bases short and J 2 bases short, with 12 bases between. Written as DNA, the CDR3 is TGCGCCAGCAGCCGATCAAGGGGAGCTGGAAACACCATATATTTT. Its protein product is CASSRSRGAGNTIYF.

This clonotype was detected only a few times. V gene TRBV12-3 or TRBV12-4 combines with J gene TRBJ1-2; D is ambiguous. This CDR3 comprises 13 residues. Deletions cut 5 bases from V and 4 bases from J, with 11 bases between. The DNA of the CDR3 is TGTGCCAGCAGTGGCCGCTTGGGCTATGGCTACACCTTC. Protein product: CASSGRLGYGYTF.

This clonotype was seen a handful of times. The rearrangement links TRBV27 to TRBJ1-1; 10 positions agree with TRBD1. This CDR3 comprises 15 residues. Trimming took 2 bases from V and 5 from J; bases not matched to a gene: 5. The germline V gene encodes CDR1 MNHEY and CDR2 SMNVEV (reference sequence). DNA for the CDR3: TGTGCCAGCAGTTTAGGGACAGGGGTGAGAACTGAAGCTTTCTTT. Translation: CASSLGTGVRTEAFF.

A remark on this clonotype: A much larger clone differs from this one at a single base, so this may be a read error. V is TRBV7-2 and J is TRBJ2-5; D is unresolved. CDR3 size: 13 residues. Looked up from germline, CDR1 is SGHTA and CDR2 is FQGNSA. V lost 3 bases to trimming and J lost 4 bases, with 9 bases between them. The CDR3 DNA reads as TGTGCCAGCAGCTTTGGAGAGTTAGAGACCCAGTACTTC. Translating gives CASSFGELETQYF.

This clonotype was detected only a few times. The chain couples TRBV28 to TRBJ2-7; 7 bases fit TRBD1. The CDR3 spans 15 residues. Germline assignment: CDR1 MDHEN and CDR2 SYDVKM. J was trimmed by 3 bases and V by 6 bases; bases with no gene match: 11. The CDR3 nucleotides read TGTGCCAGCAGCCGAGAGGGGGCCGGGTACTACGAGCAGTACTTC. Residues: CASSREGAGYYEQYF. The variable domain in full, with the rest retrieved from reference TRBV28 and TRBJ2-7, is DVKVTQSSRYLVKRTGEKVFLECVQDMDHENMFWYRQDPGLGLRLIYFSYDVKMKEKGDIPEGYSVSREKKERFSLILESASTNQTSMYLCASSREGAGYYEQYFGPGTRLTVT.

By share, this clonotype ranks as medium-sized. V usage is TRBV6-1 and J usage is TRBJ2-7; the D is unclear. V was pared by 7 bases and J by 2 bases, with 9 bases between. The CDR3 spans 12 residues. The V gene's germline CDR1 is MNHNS and CDR2 SASEGT. This CDR3 reads CASNSGPYEQYF. The CDR3 DNA is TGTGCCAGCAACTCAGGACCCTACGAGCAGTACTTC.

The J gene is TRBJ2-7, the V gene TRBV30; D unclear. The germline V gene has CDR1 GTSNPN and CDR2 SVGIG (reference sequence). Trimming removed 0 bases from V and 4 bases from J, with 7 bases in between. The CDR3 length is 12 residues. The CDR3: CAWSVGFYEQYF. The CDR3 coding sequence is TGTGCCTGGAGTGTTGGATTTTACGAGCAGTACTTC.

In regard to this clonotype: An end of the junction differs from the germline gene, which may be a read error. This sequence joins TRBV11-2 and TRBJ2-1; D might be TRBD1 or TRBD2, each matching 5 bases. CDR3 size: 14 residues. Germline CDR1 is SGHAT and CDR2 is FQNNGV. The CDR3 region is CASSHGTGSNKQFF. The CDR3 DNA reads TGTGCCAGCAGCCACGGGACGGGCAGCAATAAGCAGTTCTTC.

CDR3 sequence: CASSLASLTGELFF. CDR3 sequence (DNA): TGTGCCAGCAGCTTGGCCAGTCTCACCGGGGAGCTGTTTTTT. This chain connects TRBV5-6 to TRBJ2-2; D gene unclear. This CDR3 has 14 residues. The V end was cut by 0 bases, the J end by 4 bases, with 7 bases between. Germline-derived CDR1 and CDR2 are SGHDT and YYEEEE.

The chain recombines TRBV20-1 with TRBJ2-1, with 13 positions matching TRBD2. The germline V gene has CDR1 DFQATT and CDR2 SNEGSKA (reference sequence). Trimming cost V 4 bases and J 8 bases; bases outside gene matches: 8. The CDR3 contains 15 residues. Here the CDR3 reads CSATLTSGRADEQFF. DNA for the CDR3: TGCAGTGCTACCCTAACTAGCGGGAGGGCCGATGAGCAGTTCTTC.

This sequence joins TRBV4-1 and TRBJ1-2, with TRBD1 identical over 7 bases. V was clipped by 1 base and J by 8 bases; unmatched bases: 13. The CDR3 has 16 residues. The germline gives CDR1 MGHRA, CDR2 YSYEKL. CDR3 bases: TGCGCCAGCAGCCAAGGCCGGACAGGTCCCACCGCGGGCTACACCTTC. Its protein is CASSQGRTGPTAGYTF.

This clonotype was seen a handful of times. V usage is TRBV27 and J usage is TRBJ1-2; D is undetermined. Trimming left V 2 bases short and J 0 bases short, with 10 bases between. The CDR3 totals 15 residues. CDR1 and CDR2 (germline): MNHEY, SMNVEV (reference sequence). The CDR3, as DNA: TGTGCCAGCAGTTTAAAACGGGGAGCTAACTATGGCTACACCTTC. Its protein product is CASSLKRGANYGYTF.

This chain uses TRBV20-1 with TRBJ2-1; weak D call: TRBD2 (6 bases). V dropped 5 bases and J dropped 6 bases, with 11 bases sitting between them. Germline CDR1 reads DFQATT; CDR2 reads SNEGSKA (reference sequence). The CDR3 is 12 residues long. The CDR3 nucleotides read TGCAGTGCTCCCCGGAGGGCCAATGAGCAGTTCTTC. This gives the protein CSAPRRANEQFF.

This chain uses TRBV7-6 with TRBJ2-5, with 12 positions matching TRBD2. There are 17 residues in the CDR3. Looked up from germline, CDR1 is SGHVS and CDR2 is FNYEAQ. J lost 2 bases, V lost 5 bases, and 9 bases had no gene match. The CDR3 here is CASSPGLAGGRQETQYF. The CDR3 region has the DNA TGTGCCAGCAGCCCCGGCCTAGCGGGAGGGAGACAAGAGACCCAGTACTTC.

The rearrangement uses TRBV5-1 and TRBJ2-2, with 10 bases lining up with TRBD2. This CDR3 region has 15 residues. Germline lookup yields CDR1 SGHRS and CDR2 YFSETQ. Losses at the gene ends were 2 bases for V and 3 bases for J; bases not matched to a gene: 1. Here the CDR3 reads CASSFGTSDTGELFF. The CDR3 coding sequence is TGCGCCAGCAGCTTCGGGACTAGCGACACCGGGGAGCTGTTTTTT.

About this clonotype itself: Since a much larger clone is just one base distant, this may be a read error. The rearrangement uses TRBV27 and TRBJ1-1; D is unresolved. From germline, CDR1 is MNHEY and CDR2 SMNVEV (reference sequence). The CDR3 is made up of 13 amino acids. As DNA, the CDR3 is TGTTCCAGCAGTTCCCCCATGAACACTGAAGCTTTCTTT. Its translation: CSSSSPMNTEAFF.

The chain recombines TRBV28 with TRBJ1-1, with a possible D match to TRBD1 (5 bases). Germline lookup yields CDR1 MDHEN and CDR2 SYDVKM. The CDR3 extends over 12 amino acids. V shed 5 bases and J shed 13 bases, with 17 bases lying between them. CDR3 sequence: CASSTATTGGFF. As DNA, the CDR3 is TGTGCCAGCAGTACAGCGACCACGGGGGGTTTCTTT.

This clonotype was recorded a few times. This rearrangement joins TRBV19 to TRBJ2-7; possibly TRBD1 for D (6 bases). This CDR3 has 12 residues. CDR1 LNHDA and CDR2 SQIVND come from the germline V gene (reference sequence). The V gene lost 4 bases and the J gene lost 2 bases, with 6 bases spanning the gap. This chain's CDR3 is CASSNRAYEQYF. Written as DNA, the CDR3 is TGTGCCAGTAGTAACAGGGCCTACGAGCAGTACTTC.

The CDR3 DNA reads as TGTGCCAGCAGCGTAGAGGGATTCCAAGAGACCCAGTACTTC. The encoded protein is CASSVEGFQETQYF. The chain uses TRBV6-5 and TRBJ2-5; tentative D call: TRBD2 (5 bases). This CDR3 comprises 14 residues. The germline gives CDR1 MNHEY, CDR2 SVGAGI. Trimming pared 6 bases from V and 1 base from J, leaving 12 bases between.